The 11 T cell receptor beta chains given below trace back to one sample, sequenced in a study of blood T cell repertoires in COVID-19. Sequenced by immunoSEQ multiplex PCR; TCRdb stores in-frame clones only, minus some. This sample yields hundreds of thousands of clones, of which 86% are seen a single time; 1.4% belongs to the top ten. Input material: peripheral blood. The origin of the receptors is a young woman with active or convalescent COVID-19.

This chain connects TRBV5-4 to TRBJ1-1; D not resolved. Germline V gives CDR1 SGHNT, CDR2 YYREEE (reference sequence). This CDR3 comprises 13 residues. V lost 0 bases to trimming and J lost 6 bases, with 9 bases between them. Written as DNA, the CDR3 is TGTGCCAGCAGCTTGGATTTATTCGCTGAAGCTTTCTTT. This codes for CASSLDLFAEAFF.

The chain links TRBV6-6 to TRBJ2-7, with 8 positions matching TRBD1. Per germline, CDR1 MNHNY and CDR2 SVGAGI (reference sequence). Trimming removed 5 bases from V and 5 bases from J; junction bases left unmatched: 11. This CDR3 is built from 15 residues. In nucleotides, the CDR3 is TGTGCCAGCAGTCACCTTCAGGGGGCGAGGGACGAGCAGTACTTC. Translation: CASSHLQGARDEQYF.

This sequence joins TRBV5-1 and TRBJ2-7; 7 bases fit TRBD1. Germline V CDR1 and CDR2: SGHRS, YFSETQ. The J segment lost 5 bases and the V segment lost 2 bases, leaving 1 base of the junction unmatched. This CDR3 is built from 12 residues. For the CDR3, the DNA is TGCGCCAGCAGCTTACAGGGGAACGAGCAGTACTTC. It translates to CASSLQGNEQYF. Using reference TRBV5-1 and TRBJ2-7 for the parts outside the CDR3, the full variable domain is KAGVTQTPRYLIKTRGQQVTLSCSPISGHRSVSWYQQTPGQGLQFLFEYFSETQRNKGNFPGRFSGRQFSNSRSEMNVSTLELGDSALYLCASSLQGNEQYFGPGTRLTVT.

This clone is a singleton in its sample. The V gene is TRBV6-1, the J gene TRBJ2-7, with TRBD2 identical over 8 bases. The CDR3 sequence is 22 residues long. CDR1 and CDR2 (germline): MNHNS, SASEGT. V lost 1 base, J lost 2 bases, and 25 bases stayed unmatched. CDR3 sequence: CASSEVKEWGSGALKNTYEQYF. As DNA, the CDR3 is TGTGCCAGCAGTGAAGTTAAAGAATGGGGTAGCGGGGCCCTCAAAAATACCTACGAGCAGTACTTC.

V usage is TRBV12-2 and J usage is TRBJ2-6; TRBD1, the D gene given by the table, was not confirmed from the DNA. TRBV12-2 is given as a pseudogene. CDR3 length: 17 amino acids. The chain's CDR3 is CASRPGGDRAGANVLTF. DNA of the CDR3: TGTGCAAGTCGCCCAGGGGGGGACAGGGCAGGGGCCAACGTCCTGACTTTC.

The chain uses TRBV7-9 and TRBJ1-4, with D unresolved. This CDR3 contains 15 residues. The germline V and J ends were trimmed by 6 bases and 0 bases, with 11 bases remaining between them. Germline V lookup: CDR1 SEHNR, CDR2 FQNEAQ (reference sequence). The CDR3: CASSSSGTTNEKLFF. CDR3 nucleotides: TGTGCCAGCAGTTCCTCGGGGACAACTAATGAAAAACTGTTTTTT.

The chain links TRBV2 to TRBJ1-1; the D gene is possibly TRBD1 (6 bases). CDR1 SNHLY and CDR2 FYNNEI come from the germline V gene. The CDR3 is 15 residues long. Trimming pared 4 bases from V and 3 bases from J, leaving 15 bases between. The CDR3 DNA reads TGTGCCAGCAGTGCCCCGGAAGGGGGGGACACTGAAGCTTTCTTT. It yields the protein CASSAPEGGDTEAFF.

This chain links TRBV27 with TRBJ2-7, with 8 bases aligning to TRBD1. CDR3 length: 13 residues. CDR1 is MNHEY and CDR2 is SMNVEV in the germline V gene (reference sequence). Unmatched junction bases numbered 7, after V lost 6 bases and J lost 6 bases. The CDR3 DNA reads TGTGCCAGCAGAAACAGGGGGTCGGTCGAGCAGTACTTC. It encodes CASRNRGSVEQYF.

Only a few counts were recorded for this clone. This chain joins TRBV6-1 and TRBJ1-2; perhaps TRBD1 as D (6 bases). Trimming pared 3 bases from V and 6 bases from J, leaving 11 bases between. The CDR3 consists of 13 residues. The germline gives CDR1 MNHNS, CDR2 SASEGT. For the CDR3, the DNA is TGTGCCAGCAGTGACAGGGGCGGCGATGGCTACACCTTC. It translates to CASSDRGGDGYTF.

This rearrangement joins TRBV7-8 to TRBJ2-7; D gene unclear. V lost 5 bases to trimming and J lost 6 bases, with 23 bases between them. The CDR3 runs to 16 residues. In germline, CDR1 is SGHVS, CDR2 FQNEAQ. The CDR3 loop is CASSPERLAPSGEQYF. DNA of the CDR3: TGTGCCAGCAGCCCCGAACGTTTGGCGCCCTCGGGCGAGCAGTACTTC. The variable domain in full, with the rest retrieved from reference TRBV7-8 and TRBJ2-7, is GAGVSQSPRYKVAKRGQDVALRCDPISGHVSLFWYQQALGQGPEFLTYFQNEAQLDKSGLPSDRFFAERPEGSVSTLKIQRTQQEDSAVYLCASSPERLAPSGEQYFGPGTRLTVT.

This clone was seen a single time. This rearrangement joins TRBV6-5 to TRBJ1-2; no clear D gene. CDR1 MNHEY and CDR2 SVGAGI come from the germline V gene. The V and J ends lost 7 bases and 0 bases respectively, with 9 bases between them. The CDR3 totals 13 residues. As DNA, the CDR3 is TGTGCCAGCACCCTACCGTCTAACTATGGCTACACCTTC. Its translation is CASTLPSNYGYTF.